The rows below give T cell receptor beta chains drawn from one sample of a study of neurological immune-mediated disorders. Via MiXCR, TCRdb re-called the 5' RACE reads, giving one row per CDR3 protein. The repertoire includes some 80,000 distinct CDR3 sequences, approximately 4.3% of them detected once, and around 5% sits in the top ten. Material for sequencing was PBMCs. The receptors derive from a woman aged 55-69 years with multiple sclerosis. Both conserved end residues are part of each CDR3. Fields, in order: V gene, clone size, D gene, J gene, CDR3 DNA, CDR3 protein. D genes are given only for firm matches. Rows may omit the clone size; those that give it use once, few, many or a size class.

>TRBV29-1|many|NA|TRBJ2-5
TGCAGCTACCGGGACGCGAAAGAGACCCAGTACTTC
CSYRDAKETQYF
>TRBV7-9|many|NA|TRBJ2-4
TGTGCCAGCAGCTTATGGGTGGGGCCCGGGGACATTCAGTACTTC
CASSLWVGPGDIQYF
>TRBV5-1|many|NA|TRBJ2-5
TGCGCCAGCAGCTTGGCACCTCGGGATACCCAGTACTTC
CASSLAPRDTQYF
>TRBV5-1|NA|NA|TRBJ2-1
TGCGCCACCGGGACAAAGTCCAACCCAGGGCTCCCCAATGAGCAGTTCTTC
CATGTKSNPGLPNEQFF
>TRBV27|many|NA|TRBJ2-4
TGTGCCAGCAGCTTCGACCAGAGAAACATTCAGTACTTC
CASSFDQRNIQYF
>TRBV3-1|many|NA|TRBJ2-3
TGTGCCAGCAGCAGGAGTCGCACAGATACGCAGTATTTT
CASSRSRTDTQYF
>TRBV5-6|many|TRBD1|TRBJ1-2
TGTGCCAGCAGCGAAATTGCGGCGGGACAGGGGATTAACTATGGCTACACCTTC
CASSEIAAGQGINYGYTF
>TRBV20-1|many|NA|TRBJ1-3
TGCAGTGCACGGGACGTCCACTCTGGAAACACCATATATTTT
CSARDVHSGNTIYF
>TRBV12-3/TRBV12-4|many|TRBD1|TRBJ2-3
TGTGCCAGCAGACATGACAGGGGGGGCGATACGCAGTATTTT
CASRHDRGGDTQYF
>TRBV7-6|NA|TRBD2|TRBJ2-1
TGTGCCAGCAGCTTAGTGGCGGGACTAGCGAAAAGGGGCCACAATGAGCAGTTCTTC
CASSLVAGLAKRGHNEQFF
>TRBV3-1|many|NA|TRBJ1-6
TGTGCCAGCAGCCAACAGTATTCACCCCTCCACTTT
CASSQQYSPLHF